These 5 T cell receptor beta chains were all obtained from the same sample, sequenced in a study of blood T cells in healthy people across ages. Alongside a J-beta primer mix, a sample-barcoded 5' primer served in a second PCR lasting 7 to 11 cycles. Via MiXCR, TCRdb re-called the 5' RACE reads, giving one row per CDR3 protein. The sample shows approximately 790,000 distinct CDR3 sequences, 62% of them seen only once. Source material: blood. Source of these receptors: a young man in good health.

This chain links TRBV5-5 with TRBJ1-2; D unresolved. Germline loops: CDR1 SGHKS, CDR2 YYEKEE (reference sequence). There are 14 residues in the CDR3. V was pared by 4 bases and J by 3 bases, with 13 bases between. The CDR3: CASSPWTEHYGYTF. CDR3 sequence (DNA): TGTGCCAGCAGCCCCTGGACGGAACACTATGGCTACACCTTC.

The rearrangement links TRBV28 to TRBJ1-2; no reliable D call. V gave up 4 bases and J gave up 2 bases, with 11 bases separating them. The CDR3 sequence is 14 residues long. Germline lookup yields CDR1 MDHEN and CDR2 SYDVKM. Here the CDR3 reads CASSSAIPNYGYTF. The CDR3 DNA is TGTGCCAGCAGTTCGGCAATCCCGAACTATGGCTACACCTTC.

The chain has TRBV20-1 and TRBJ2-5, with TRBD2 matching 13 bases. The V gene's germline CDR1 is DFQATT and CDR2 SNEGSKA (reference sequence). Losses at the gene ends were 6 bases for V and 6 bases for J; bases not matched to a gene: 7. The CDR3 consists of 14 residues. CDR3 coding DNA: TGCAGTGCCCCGGGACTAGCGGGGACGAAGACCCAGTACTTC. This translates into CSAPGLAGTKTQYF.

The chain couples TRBV20-1 to TRBJ2-5; the D gene is possibly TRBD2 (6 bases). Judging by the DNA end, TRBJ2-7 fits better; the J call may be wrong. This CDR3 has 13 residues. Germline CDR1 is DFQATT and CDR2 is SNEGSKA (reference sequence). CDR3 region: CSASGGPNDEQYF. Written as DNA, the CDR3 is TGCAGTGCTAGCGGGGGTCCAAACGACGAGCAGTACTTC.

The chain couples TRBV4-3 to TRBJ1-4; the D is unclear. V was pared by 0 bases and J by 3 bases, with 8 bases between. Germline CDR1 is LGHNA and CDR2 is YSLEER. The CDR3 consists of 15 residues. The CDR3 DNA is TGCGCCAGCAGCCAAGAATTTGCCCCTAATGAAAAACTGTTTTTT. This sequence encodes CASSQEFAPNEKLFF.